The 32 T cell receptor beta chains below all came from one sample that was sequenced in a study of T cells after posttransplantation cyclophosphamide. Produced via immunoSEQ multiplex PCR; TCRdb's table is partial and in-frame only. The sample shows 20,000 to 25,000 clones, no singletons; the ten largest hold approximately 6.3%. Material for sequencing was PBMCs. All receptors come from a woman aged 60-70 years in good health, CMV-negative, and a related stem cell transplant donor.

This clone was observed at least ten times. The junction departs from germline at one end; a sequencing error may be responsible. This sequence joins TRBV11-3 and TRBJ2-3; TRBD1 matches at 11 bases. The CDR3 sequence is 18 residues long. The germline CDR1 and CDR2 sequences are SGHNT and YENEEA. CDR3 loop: CASSLGQGATPNTDTQYF. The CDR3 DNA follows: TGTGCCAGCAGTTTAGGACAGGGGGCAACTCCAAACACAGATACGCAGTATTTT.

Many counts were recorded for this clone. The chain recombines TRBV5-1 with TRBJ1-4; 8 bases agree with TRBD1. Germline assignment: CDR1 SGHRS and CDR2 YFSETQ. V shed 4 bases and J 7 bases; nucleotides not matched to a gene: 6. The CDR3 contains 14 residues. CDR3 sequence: CASSPGGTGEKLFF. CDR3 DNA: TGCGCCAGCAGCCCAGGGGGGACAGGTGAAAAACTGTTTTTT. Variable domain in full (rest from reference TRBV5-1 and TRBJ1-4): KAGVTQTPRYLIKTRGQQVTLSCSPISGHRSVSWYQQTPGQGLQFLFEYFSETQRNKGNFPGRFSGRQFSNSRSEMNVSTLELGDSALYLCASSPGGTGEKLFFGSGTQLSVL.

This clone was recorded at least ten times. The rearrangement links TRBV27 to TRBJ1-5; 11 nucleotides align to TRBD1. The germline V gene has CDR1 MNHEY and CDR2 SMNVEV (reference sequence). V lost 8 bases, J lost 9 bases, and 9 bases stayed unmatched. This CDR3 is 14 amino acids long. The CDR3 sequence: CASGGQGVSRPQHF. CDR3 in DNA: TGTGCCAGCGGGGGACAGGGGGTTAGTAGGCCCCAGCATTTT.

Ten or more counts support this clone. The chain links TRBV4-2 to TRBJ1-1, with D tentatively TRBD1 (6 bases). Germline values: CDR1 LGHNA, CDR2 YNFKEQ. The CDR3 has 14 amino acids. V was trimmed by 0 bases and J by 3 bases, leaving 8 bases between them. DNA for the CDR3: TGTGCCAGCAGCCAAGAGGGGGCGTACACTGAAGCTTTCTTT. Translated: CASSQEGAYTEAFF.

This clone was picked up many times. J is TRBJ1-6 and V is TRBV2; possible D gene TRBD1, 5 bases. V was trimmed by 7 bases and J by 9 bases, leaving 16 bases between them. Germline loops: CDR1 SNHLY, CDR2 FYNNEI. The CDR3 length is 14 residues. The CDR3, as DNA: TGTGCCAGCACCGCAGGCGGGGGACCTTCACCCCTCCACTTT. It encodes CASTAGGGPSPLHF.

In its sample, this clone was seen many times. The CDR3 protein is CASSRGQVQVHTQYF. The CDR3, as DNA: TGTGCCAGCAGCCGTGGACAGGTCCAGGTCCATACGCAGTATTTT. This chain uses TRBV7-3 with TRBJ2-3, with 7 nucleotides matching TRBD1. The CDR3 is 15 residues long. CDR1 is SGHTA and CDR2 is FQGTGA in the germline V gene. Losses at the gene ends were 5 bases for V and 7 bases for J; bases not matched to a gene: 12.

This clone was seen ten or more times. In nucleotides, the CDR3 is TGTGCCAGTAGACCCCTCCTGGGAGGGATCGGTGGCTACACCTTC. Protein: CASRPLLGGIGGYTF. The V call is TRBV19, the J call TRBJ1-2, with D unclear. The CDR3 spans 15 residues. Germline CDR1 is LNHDA and CDR2 is SQIVND (reference sequence). V shed 6 bases and J shed 7 bases, with 21 bases lying between them.

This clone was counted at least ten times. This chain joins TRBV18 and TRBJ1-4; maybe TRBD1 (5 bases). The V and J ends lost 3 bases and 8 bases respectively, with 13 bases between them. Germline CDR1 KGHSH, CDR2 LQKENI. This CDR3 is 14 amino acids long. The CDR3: CASSPGLTSEKLFF. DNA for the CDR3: TGTGCCAGCTCACCGGGACTGACCTCGGAAAAACTGTTTTTT.

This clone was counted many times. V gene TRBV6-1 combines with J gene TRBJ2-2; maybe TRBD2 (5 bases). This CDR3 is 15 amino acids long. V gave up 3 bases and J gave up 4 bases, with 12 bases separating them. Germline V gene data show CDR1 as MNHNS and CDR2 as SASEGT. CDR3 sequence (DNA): TGTGCCAGCAGTGAGACTATAGGAGGCACCGGGGAGCTGTTTTTT. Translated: CASSETIGGTGELFF.

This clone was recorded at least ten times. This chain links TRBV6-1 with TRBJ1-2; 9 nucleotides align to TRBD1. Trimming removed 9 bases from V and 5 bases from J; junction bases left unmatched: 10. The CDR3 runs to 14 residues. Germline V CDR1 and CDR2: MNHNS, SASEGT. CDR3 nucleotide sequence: TGTGCCAGTAGTACAGGGGGCGCTTGGTATGGCTACACCTTC. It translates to CASSTGGAWYGYTF.

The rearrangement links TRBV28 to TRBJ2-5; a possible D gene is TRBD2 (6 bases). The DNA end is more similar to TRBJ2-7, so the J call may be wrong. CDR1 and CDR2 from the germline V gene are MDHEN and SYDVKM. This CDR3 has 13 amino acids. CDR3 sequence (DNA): TGTGCCAGCAGACTAGCTTTGACCTACGAGCAGTACTTC. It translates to CASRLALTYEQYF.

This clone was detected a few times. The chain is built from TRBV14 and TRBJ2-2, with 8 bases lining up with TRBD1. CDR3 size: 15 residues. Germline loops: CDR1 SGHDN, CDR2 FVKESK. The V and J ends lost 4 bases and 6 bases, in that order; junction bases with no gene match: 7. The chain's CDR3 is CASSRTGSVAGELFF. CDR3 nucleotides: TGTGCCAGCAGCCGGACAGGGTCTGTCGCCGGGGAGCTGTTTTTT.

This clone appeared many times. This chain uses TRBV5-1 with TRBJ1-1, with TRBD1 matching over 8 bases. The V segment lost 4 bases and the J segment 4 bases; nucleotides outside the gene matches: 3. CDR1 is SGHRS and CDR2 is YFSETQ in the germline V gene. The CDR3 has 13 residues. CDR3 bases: TGCGCCAGCAGCCCCGGGACAGGCACTGAAGCTTTCTTT. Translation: CASSPGTGTEAFF.

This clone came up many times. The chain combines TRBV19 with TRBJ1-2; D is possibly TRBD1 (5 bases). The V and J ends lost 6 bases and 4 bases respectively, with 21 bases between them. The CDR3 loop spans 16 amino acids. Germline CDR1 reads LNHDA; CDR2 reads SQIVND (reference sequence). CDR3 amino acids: CASRPRWDSRAYGYTF. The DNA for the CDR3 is TGTGCCAGTAGACCCCGTTGGGACTCAAGGGCCTATGGCTACACCTTC.

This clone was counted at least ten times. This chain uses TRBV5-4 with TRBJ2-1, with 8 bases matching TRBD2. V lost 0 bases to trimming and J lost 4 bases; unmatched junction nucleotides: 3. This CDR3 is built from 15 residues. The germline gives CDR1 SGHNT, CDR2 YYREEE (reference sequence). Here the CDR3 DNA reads TGTGCCAGCAGCTTGGATCTAGCGGGTTACAATGAGCAGTTCTTC. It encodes CASSLDLAGYNEQFF.

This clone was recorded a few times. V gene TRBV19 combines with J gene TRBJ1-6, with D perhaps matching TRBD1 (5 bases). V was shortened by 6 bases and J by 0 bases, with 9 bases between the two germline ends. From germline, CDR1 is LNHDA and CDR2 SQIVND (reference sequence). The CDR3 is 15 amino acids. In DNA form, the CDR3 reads TGTGCCAGTAGAGGGGCAGACTCCTATAATTCACCCCTCCACTTT. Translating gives CASRGADSYNSPLHF.

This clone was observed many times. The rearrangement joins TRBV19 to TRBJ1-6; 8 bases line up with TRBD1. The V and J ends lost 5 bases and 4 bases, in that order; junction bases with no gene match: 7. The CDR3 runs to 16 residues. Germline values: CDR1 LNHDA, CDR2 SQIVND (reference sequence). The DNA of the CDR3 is TGTGCCAGTAGTTCCGGACAGGGCGGGTATAATTCACCCCTCCACTTT. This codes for CASSSGQGGYNSPLHF.

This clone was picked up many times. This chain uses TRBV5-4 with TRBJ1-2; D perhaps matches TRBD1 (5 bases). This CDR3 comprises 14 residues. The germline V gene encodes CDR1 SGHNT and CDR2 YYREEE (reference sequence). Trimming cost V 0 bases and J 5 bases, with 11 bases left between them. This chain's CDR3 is CASSLDRREYGYTF. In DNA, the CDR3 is TGTGCCAGCAGCTTGGACAGGCGAGAGTATGGCTACACCTTC.

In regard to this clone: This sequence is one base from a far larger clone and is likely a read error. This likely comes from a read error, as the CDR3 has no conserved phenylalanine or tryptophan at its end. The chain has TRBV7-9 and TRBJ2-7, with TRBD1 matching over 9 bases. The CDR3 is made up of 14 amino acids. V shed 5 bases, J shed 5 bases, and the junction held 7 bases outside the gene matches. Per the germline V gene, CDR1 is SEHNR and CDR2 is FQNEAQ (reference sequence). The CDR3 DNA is TGTGCCAGCAGCATCGGGACAGGGATGCACGAGCAGTACCTC. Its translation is CASSIGTGMHEQYL.

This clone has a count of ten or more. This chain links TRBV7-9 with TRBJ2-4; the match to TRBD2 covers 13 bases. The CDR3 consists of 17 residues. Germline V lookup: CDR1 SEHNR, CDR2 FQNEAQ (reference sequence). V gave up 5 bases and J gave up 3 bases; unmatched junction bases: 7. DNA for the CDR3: TGTGCCAGCAGCCGACTAGCGGGAGGAATAGGCAAAAACATTCAGTACTTC. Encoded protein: CASSRLAGGIGKNIQYF.

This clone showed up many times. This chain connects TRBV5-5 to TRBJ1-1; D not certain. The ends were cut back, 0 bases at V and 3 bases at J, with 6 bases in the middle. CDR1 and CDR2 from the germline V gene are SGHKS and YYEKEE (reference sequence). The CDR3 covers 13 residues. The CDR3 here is CASSLGGDTEAFF. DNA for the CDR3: TGTGCCAGCAGCTTGGGCGGGGACACTGAAGCTTTCTTT.

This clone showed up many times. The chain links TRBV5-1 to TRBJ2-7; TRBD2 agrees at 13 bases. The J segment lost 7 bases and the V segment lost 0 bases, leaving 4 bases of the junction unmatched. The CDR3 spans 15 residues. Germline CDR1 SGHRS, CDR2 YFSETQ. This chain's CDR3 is CASSLGLAGGGEQYF. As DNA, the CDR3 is TGCGCCAGCAGCTTGGGACTAGCGGGAGGTGGAGAGCAGTACTTC.

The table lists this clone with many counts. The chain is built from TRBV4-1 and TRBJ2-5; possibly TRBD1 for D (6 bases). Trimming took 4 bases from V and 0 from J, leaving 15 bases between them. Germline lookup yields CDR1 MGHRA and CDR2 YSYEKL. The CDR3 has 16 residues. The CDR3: CASSRITGHYQETQYF. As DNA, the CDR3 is TGCGCCAGCAGCCGGATAACGGGACACTACCAAGAGACCCAGTACTTC.

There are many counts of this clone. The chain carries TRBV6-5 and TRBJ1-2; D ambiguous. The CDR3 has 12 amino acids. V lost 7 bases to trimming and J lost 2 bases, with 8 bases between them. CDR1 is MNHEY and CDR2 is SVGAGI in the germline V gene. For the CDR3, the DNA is TGTGCCAGCAAAGCAAACAACTATGGCTACACCTTC. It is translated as CASKANNYGYTF.

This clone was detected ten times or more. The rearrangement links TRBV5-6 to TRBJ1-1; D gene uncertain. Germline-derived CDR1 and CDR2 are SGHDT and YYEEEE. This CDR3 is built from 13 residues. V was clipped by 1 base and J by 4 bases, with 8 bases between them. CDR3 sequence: CASSLSAGTEAFF. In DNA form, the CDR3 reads TGTGCCAGCAGCTTGAGTGCGGGCACTGAAGCTTTCTTT.

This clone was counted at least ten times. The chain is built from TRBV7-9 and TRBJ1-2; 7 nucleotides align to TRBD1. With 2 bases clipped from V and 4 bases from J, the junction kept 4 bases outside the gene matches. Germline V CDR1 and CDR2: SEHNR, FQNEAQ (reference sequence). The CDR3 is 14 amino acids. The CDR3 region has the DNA TGTGCCAGCAGCTTAAGTACAGGGGTCTATGGCTACACCTTC. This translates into CASSLSTGVYGYTF.

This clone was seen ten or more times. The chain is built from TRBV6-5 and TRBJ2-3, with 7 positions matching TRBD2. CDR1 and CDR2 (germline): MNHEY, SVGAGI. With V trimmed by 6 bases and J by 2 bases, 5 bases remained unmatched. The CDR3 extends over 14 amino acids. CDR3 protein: CASRAGLPTDTQYF. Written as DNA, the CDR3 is TGTGCCAGCAGAGCGGGACTTCCCACAGATACGCAGTATTTT.

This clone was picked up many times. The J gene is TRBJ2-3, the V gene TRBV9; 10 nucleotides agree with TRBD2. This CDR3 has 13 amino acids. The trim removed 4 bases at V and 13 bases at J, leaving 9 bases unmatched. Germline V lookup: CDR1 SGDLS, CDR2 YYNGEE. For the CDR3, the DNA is TGTGCCAGCAGCCCGGGGGGAGCGGGAGGGAAGTATTTT. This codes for CASSPGGAGGKYF.

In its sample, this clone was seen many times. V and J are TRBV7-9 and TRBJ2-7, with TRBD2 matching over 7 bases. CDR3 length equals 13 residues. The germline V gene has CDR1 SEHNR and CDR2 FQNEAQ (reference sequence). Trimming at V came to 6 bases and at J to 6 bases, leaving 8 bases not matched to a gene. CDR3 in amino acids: CASRAIAGTEQYF. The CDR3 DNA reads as TGTGCCAGCAGGGCAATAGCGGGTACCGAGCAGTACTTC. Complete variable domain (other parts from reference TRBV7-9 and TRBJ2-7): DTGVSQNPRHKITKRGQNVTFRCDPISEHNRLYWYRQTLGQGPEFLTYFQNEAQLEKSRLLSDRFSAERPKGSFSTLEIQRTEQGDSAMYLCASRAIAGTEQYFGPGTRLTVT.

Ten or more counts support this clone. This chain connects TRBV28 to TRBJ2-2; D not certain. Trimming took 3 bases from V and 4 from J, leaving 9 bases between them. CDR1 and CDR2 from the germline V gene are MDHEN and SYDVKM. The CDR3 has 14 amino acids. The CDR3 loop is CASSFETTTGELFF. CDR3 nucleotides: TGTGCCAGCAGTTTCGAAACAACCACCGGGGAGCTGTTTTTT.

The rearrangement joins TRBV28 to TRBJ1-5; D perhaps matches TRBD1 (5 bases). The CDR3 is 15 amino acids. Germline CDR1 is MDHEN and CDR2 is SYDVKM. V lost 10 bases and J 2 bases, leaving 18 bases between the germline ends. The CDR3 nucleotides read TGTGCCACCTCCCGGGGACTACGGGGCAATCAGCCCCAGCATTTT. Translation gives CATSRGLRGNQPQHF. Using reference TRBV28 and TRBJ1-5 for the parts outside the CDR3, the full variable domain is DVKVTQSSRYLVKRTGEKVFLECVQDMDHENMFWYRQDPGLGLRLIYFSYDVKMKEKGDIPEGYSVSREKKERFSLILESASTNQTSMYLCATSRGLRGNQPQHFGDGTRLSIL.

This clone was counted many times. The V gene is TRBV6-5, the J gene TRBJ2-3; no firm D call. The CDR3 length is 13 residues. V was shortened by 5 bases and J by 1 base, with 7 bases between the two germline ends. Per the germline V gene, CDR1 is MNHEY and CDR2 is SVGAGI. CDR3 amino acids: CASSPPGTDTQYF. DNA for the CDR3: TGTGCCAGCAGTCCCCCGGGCACAGATACGCAGTATTTT.